The next 22 T cell receptor beta chains were all read from a single sample in a study of T cell repertoires in cytomegalovirus infection. One entry per CDR3 protein results from TCRdb running MiXCR on the reads. Of 200,000 to 300,000 distinct CDR3 sequences detected, over 9% appear once; the ten largest clones hold roughly 1.7%. The material sequenced was PBMCs. The receptors originated from a human donor in good health (CMV status not recorded). Some clones in this sample may be carry-over from other donors' samples.

This clonotype was observed a few times. This sequence joins TRBV19 and TRBJ1-2, with no clear D. Per germline, CDR1 LNHDA and CDR2 SQIVND (reference sequence). The CDR3 loop spans 15 amino acids. The V gene lost 4 bases and the J gene lost 7 bases, with 19 bases spanning the gap. The CDR3 DNA reads as TGTGCCAGTAGTACTACCGCTGACATGAAGCTTGGCTACACCTTC. Protein: CASSTTADMKLGYTF.

This clonotype was seen ten or more times. The rearrangement joins TRBV2 to TRBJ2-3; 16 bases align to TRBD2. The CDR3 covers 17 residues. J gave up 4 bases and V 10 bases, and 11 bases lay outside the gene matches. Germline CDR1 is SNHLY and CDR2 is FYNNEI. The CDR3 reads CAIPLPGLAGGADTQYF. For the CDR3, the DNA is TGTGCCATCCCACTACCGGGACTAGCGGGAGGGGCAGATACGCAGTATTTT. The full variable domain, with the rest looked up from reference TRBV2 and TRBJ2-3, is EPEVTQTPSHQVTQMGQEVILRCVPISNHLYFYWYRQILGQKVEFLVSFYNNEISEKSEIFDDQFSVERPDGSNFTLKIRSTKLEDSAMYFCAIPLPGLAGGADTQYFGPGTRLTVL.

The sample holds many counts of this clonotype. The chain joins TRBV14 to TRBJ2-5; perhaps TRBD2 as D (5 bases). V lost 5 bases, J lost 2 bases, and 12 bases lay in between. Germline CDR1 reads SGHDN; CDR2 reads FVKESK. The CDR3 contains 14 residues. CDR3 DNA sequence: TGTGCCAGCAGCTCTTGGACTGGGCAAGAGACCCAGTACTTC. Protein: CASSSWTGQETQYF.

The rearrangement links TRBV4-2 to TRBJ2-7; a possible D gene is TRBD2 (7 bases). The CDR3 consists of 15 residues. Looked up from germline, CDR1 is LGHNA and CDR2 is YNFKEQ. Trimming shortened V by 3 bases and J by 2 bases, and 14 bases separated the two germline ends. The CDR3 sequence is CASSQGRGGAYEQYF. CDR3 nucleotide sequence: TGTGCCAGCAGCCAGGGAAGAGGGGGGGCCTACGAGCAGTACTTC.

Ten or more counts support this clonotype. The rearrangement uses TRBV7-2 and TRBJ1-6; weak D call: TRBD1 (5 bases). In germline, CDR1 is SGHTA, CDR2 FQGNSA. V lost 5 bases to trimming and J lost 8 bases, with 16 bases between them. This CDR3 region has 15 residues. The CDR3 is CASSPRGDRDSPLHF. The CDR3 nucleotides read TGTGCCAGCAGCCCCCGGGGGGACCGGGATTCACCCCTCCACTTT.

This clonotype occurred a few times. The CDR3 region is CSAFLGENIQYF. CDR3 in DNA: TGCAGTGCTTTTTTGGGGGAAAACATTCAGTACTTC. The chain is built from TRBV20-1 and TRBJ2-4; tentatively, D is TRBD1 or TRBD2 (5 bases each). Trimming shortened V by 5 bases and J by 5 bases, and 10 bases separated the two germline ends. The CDR3 extends over 12 amino acids. Germline V gives CDR1 DFQATT, CDR2 SNEGSKA (reference sequence).

The chain combines TRBV2 with TRBJ1-1; 7 positions match TRBD1. CDR1 is SNHLY and CDR2 is FYNNEI in the germline V gene. The CDR3 length is 13 residues. J was trimmed by 4 bases and V by 8 bases; bases with no gene match: 7. CDR3 nucleotide sequence: TGTGCCAGCGTGCGGGACAGTTCCACTGAAGCTTTCTTT. Translated, it gives CASVRDSSTEAFF.

This chain joins TRBV29-1 and TRBJ1-1; D unresolved. CDR3 size: 13 residues. Germline CDR1 is SQVTM and CDR2 is ANQGSEA. V lost 7 bases and J lost 1, with 13 bases in between. Here the CDR3 reads CSALGPRNTEAFF. CDR3 DNA: TGCAGCGCCCTAGGGCCCCGGAACACTGAAGCTTTCTTT. Full variable domain (missing parts from reference TRBV29-1 and TRBJ1-1): SAVISQKPSRDICQRGTSLTIQCQVDSQVTMMFWYRQQPGQSLTLIATANQGSEATYESGFVIDKFPISRPNLTFSTLTVSNMSPEDSSIYLCSALGPRNTEAFFGQGTRLTVV.

In its sample, this clonotype was seen many times. The chain has TRBV7-2 and TRBJ2-3; perhaps TRBD2 as D (5 bases). This CDR3 has 15 amino acids. Germline CDR1 SGHTA, CDR2 FQGNSA. V shed 1 base and J shed 5 bases, with 13 bases lying between them. For the CDR3, the DNA is TGTGCCAGCAGCTTAGAGCGGATGCAATTAGATACGCAGTATTTT. It specifies CASSLERMQLDTQYF.

A few counts support this clonotype. The gene calls are TRBV29-1 and TRBJ1-1, with D perhaps matching TRBD1 (5 bases). There are 13 residues in the CDR3. Germline V gene lookup returns CDR1 SQVTM and CDR2 ANQGSEA. The germline V and J ends were trimmed by 6 bases and 1 base, with 12 bases remaining between them. CDR3 sequence reads: CSVSPGGNTEAFF. In DNA form, the CDR3 reads TGCAGCGTCTCCCCGGGGGGGAACACTGAAGCTTTCTTT.

This sequence joins TRBV19 and TRBJ1-5; TRBD1 agrees at 11 bases. Germline CDR1 LNHDA, CDR2 SQIVND (reference sequence). The CDR3 covers 15 residues. V lost 8 bases to trimming and J lost 6 bases; unmatched junction nucleotides: 9. CDR3 in DNA: TGTGCCAGTGTCGCAGGACAGGGGGCTTCTCAGCCCCAGCATTTT. Protein product: CASVAGQGASQPQHF.

The CDR3 is CASNPESAGYGYTF. CDR3 DNA: TGTGCCAGCAATCCCGAGTCGGCAGGCTATGGCTACACCTTC. The chain couples TRBV2 to TRBJ1-2; no clear D gene. The CDR3 spans 14 residues. V gave up 7 bases and J gave up 4 bases, with 16 bases separating them. Germline CDR1 SNHLY, CDR2 FYNNEI.

This clonotype was seen more than once but under ten times. J is TRBJ1-2 and V is TRBV3-1; D unresolved. The V gene lost 0 bases and the J gene lost 3 bases, with 8 bases spanning the gap. Germline CDR1 is LGHDT and CDR2 is YNNKEL (reference sequence). The CDR3 has 14 amino acids. The CDR3 loop reads CASSQEEGYYGYTF. For the CDR3, the DNA is TGTGCCAGCAGCCAAGAGGAGGGCTACTATGGCTACACCTTC.

This clonotype was seen ten or more times. The CDR3 here is CASSQGQYGYTF. The CDR3 region has the DNA TGTGCCAGCAGCCAAGGACAGTATGGCTACACCTTC. The genes are TRBV7-2 and TRBJ1-2; TRBD1 might be the D (6 bases). The germline CDR1 and CDR2 sequences are SGHTA and FQGNSA. Trimming pared 5 bases from V and 5 bases from J, leaving 9 bases between. This CDR3 contains 12 residues.

This clonotype was seen ten or more times. V and J are TRBV6-1 and TRBJ1-5; D perhaps matches TRBD1 (5 bases). The CDR3 covers 13 residues. V was shortened by 2 bases and J by 4 bases, with 6 bases between the two germline ends. Germline V gives CDR1 MNHNS, CDR2 SASEGT. The CDR3: CASSESGNQPQHF. The CDR3 nucleotides read TGTGCCAGCAGTGAATCAGGGAATCAGCCCCAGCATTTT.

This clonotype was observed many times. The chain links TRBV11-3 to TRBJ2-5, with 12 bases lining up with TRBD1. Germline-derived CDR1 and CDR2 are SGHNT and YENEEA. V dropped 5 bases and J dropped 2; count of bases not matched to a gene: 18. The CDR3 consists of 20 residues. CDR3: CASSSVPGQGALSNQETQYF. The CDR3 DNA follows: TGTGCCAGCAGCAGTGTACCGGGACAGGGGGCGCTGTCTAATCAAGAGACCCAGTACTTC.

Remarks on this clonotype: The CDR3 does not end in the conserved phenylalanine or tryptophan, so this is likely a read error. This chain connects TRBV15 to TRBJ2-3; D gene ambiguous. Germline lookup yields CDR1 LNHNV and CDR2 YYDKDF (reference sequence). V lost 0 bases to trimming and J lost 0 bases, with 7 bases between them. The CDR3 has 15 residues. In DNA form, the CDR3 reads TGTGCCACCAGCAGAGATCTGGGTAGCACAGATACGCAGTATTCT. This sequence encodes CATSRDLGSTDTQYS.

This clonotype showed up many times. The CDR3 nucleotides are TGTGCCAGCAGCTTAGCGGGGGGGGGTTCAGATACGCAGTATTTT. Residues: CASSLAGGGSDTQYF. The rearrangement links TRBV7-8 to TRBJ2-3; 7 nucleotides agree with TRBD2. The trim removed 0 bases at V and 4 bases at J, leaving 4 bases unmatched. The CDR3 runs to 15 residues. CDR1 is SGHVS, CDR2 FQNEAQ, per germline.

This clonotype appeared many times. The chain employs TRBV6-2 or TRBV6-3 and TRBJ2-7; 9 bases fit TRBD1. Germline V gives CDR1 MNHEY, CDR2 SVGEGT. J gave up 3 bases and V 2 bases, and 8 bases lay outside the gene matches. This CDR3 comprises 16 residues. CDR3 sequence (DNA): TGTGCCAGCAGTTACATCTGGACAGGGGACCTCTACGAGCAGTACTTC. As protein: CASSYIWTGDLYEQYF.

This clonotype was observed at least ten times. V usage is TRBV7-2 and J usage is TRBJ1-5, with D possibly being TRBD1 (6 bases). The germline CDR1 and CDR2 sequences are SGHTA and FQGNSA. CDR3 length: 15 amino acids. V was shortened by 2 bases and J by 6 bases, with 14 bases between the two germline ends. As DNA, the CDR3 is TGTGCCAGCAGCTTAAGCAACAGGGAAGGTCAGCCCCAGCATTTT. The encoded protein is CASSLSNREGQPQHF.

DNA of the CDR3: TGTGCCAGCAGCTTAGGGTCAGACGAGCAGTACTTC. Translated: CASSLGSDEQYF. The chain links TRBV7-4 to TRBJ2-7; D not resolved. CDR1 and CDR2 from the germline V gene are SGHVT and SQSDAQ. Trimming cost V 1 base and J 5 bases, with 6 bases left between them. The CDR3 contains 12 residues.

This clonotype was counted at least ten times. The chain has TRBV25-1 and TRBJ2-7; perhaps TRBD1 as D (5 bases). Per the germline V gene, CDR1 is MGHDK and CDR2 is SYGVNS. The CDR3 loop spans 14 amino acids. With 0 bases removed from V and 7 bases from J, the gap between germline ends came to 13 bases. CDR3 nucleotides: TGTGCCAGCAGTGAATACAGGGAATTAGAGGAGCAGTACTTC. Translation: CASSEYRELEEQYF.